The 3 T cell receptor beta chains given below trace back to one sample, sequenced in a study of T cells in Graves' hyperthyroidism and ophthalmopathy (dated 2019 in TCRdb). The receptor library was made with multiplex PCR. TCRdb shows the sequencer as Illumina HiSeq 2000. The TCR beta CDR3 regions were amplified from the RNA transcripts. A first-round RT-PCR of the TCR CDR3 used the HTBI primer set with the Qiagen OneStep RT-PCR kit. In TCRdb, the public reads were trimmed at Q25 with fastp and aligned with MiXCR, with productive beta chains retained. Rows with a matching CDR3 protein are joined into one entry that keeps the most common DNA and genes. The sample has around 540,000 distinct CDR3 sequences on record, roughly 46% of them singletons. Just under 8.5% of the sample rests with the top ten. The source material was peripheral blood or thyroid tissue (not recorded which). The receptor source for this set is a young woman with Graves' hyperthyroidism. Donor details come from another sample of the same person, matched by shared clones.

This clonotype was detected many times. V is TRBV7-8 and J is TRBJ1-2, with D uncertain. Trimming left V 1 base short and J 6 bases short, with 12 bases between. This CDR3 is built from 14 residues. Germline CDR1 reads SGHVS; CDR2 reads FQNEAQ. The CDR3 DNA reads as TGTGCCAGCAGCTTAGACAGTGAACTAAATGGCTACACCTTC. Protein: CASSLDSELNGYTF.

This clonotype was seen only a few times. The rearrangement links TRBV7-9 to TRBJ2-7, with 10 nucleotides matching TRBD1. V trimming: 11 bases; J trimming: 3 bases; junction bases outside the gene matches: 10. The CDR3 runs to 14 residues. Germline CDR1 is SEHNR and CDR2 is FQNEAQ (reference sequence). The CDR3 loop reads CAWAPGTGVYEQYF. The CDR3 nucleotides read TGTGCCTGGGCTCCCGGGACAGGGGTCTACGAGCAGTACTTC.

This clonotype has just a few counts. At one end, the junction sequence differs from germline, possibly due to a read error. CDR3 region: CASSLRRTANTEAFF. In nucleotides, the CDR3 is TGTGCCAGCAGTTTACGCAGGACAGCGAACACTGAAGCTTTCTTT. This chain connects TRBV10-3 to TRBJ1-1; possibly TRBD1 for D (6 bases). In germline, CDR1 is ENHRY, CDR2 SYGVKD. This CDR3 is 15 amino acids long.